This TCR beta chain was identified in a study of OX40 agonist ivuxolimab in advanced cancers. At the level of the whole study: Ivuxolimab, which targeted the costimulatory receptor OX40 (CD134), was an agonistic, fully human IgG2 monoclonal antibody. Among the 52 dose-escalation patients, around 19 had hepatocellular carcinoma, roughly 15 melanoma, 9 renal cell carcinoma and 9 head and neck cancer. Peripheral TCRbeta sequencing was intended to test whether TCR sequence diversity was altered and clonal T-cell expansion was caused by ivuxolimab. Prior anti-PD-1, anti-PD-L1 or anti-CTLA-4 therapy was permitted, and 40% to 50% of dose-escalation patients had received checkpoint inhibitors. In the dose-escalation cohort, 70% to 85% of patients were male, and the mean age was roughly 60 years, with a range of roughly 23 to 85. The paper covers the monotherapy dose-escalation part of the phase I ivuxolimab trial, which included N = 52 patients. Three dose-escalation patients achieved partial responses, one with hepatocellular carcinoma and two with cutaneous melanoma. Intravenous ivuxolimab was administered to patients every 2 weeks at six dose levels: 0.01, 0.1, 0.3, 1.5, 3 and 10 mg/kg.

Patients with a history of autoimmune disease or receiving systemic immunosuppression were excluded from the trial. Peripheral blood for TCR sequencing was collected from all dose cohorts at baseline, on cycle 4 day 1, and on cycle 7 day 1. The samples were drawn from a first-in-human, open-label, multicenter phase I dose-escalation trial of ivuxolimab. The trial enrolled adults with locally advanced or metastatic head and neck squamous cell, hepatocellular, melanoma or renal cell carcinoma. Before TCR sequencing, CD4+ T cells and CD8+ T cells from peripheral blood were sorted into separate populations. Comment on this clone: It has no known antigen specificity. No clone much larger than this one lies a single base away; base qualities are absent.

Genomic DNA was extracted from sorted cells for sequencing of the TCRbeta CDR3 region. The immunoSEQ Assay was used for sequencing of TCRbeta CDR3 regions. TCRdb carries this immuneACCESS record with in-frame sequences only. Its versions omit some clonotypes, under half of them owing to an unresolved V gene in the studies checked, with the rest unexplained. This sample is represented by nearly 80,000 clones; roughly four fifths of them were singletons. The top ten clonotypes cover approximately 0.44% of the sample. General study outcomes and caveats: Low levels of normalized T-cell clonal expansion were also seen in some patients who did not respond. At doses from 0.1 to 3.0 mg/kg, clonal expansion was seen in both CD4+ and CD8+ blood T cells between baseline and week 6. After ivuxolimab, expanded clones were on average more numerous among CD8+ T cells than among CD4+ T cells. The antigen specificity of the peripheral T cells that underwent clonal expansion was not determined. In the 0.1-3.0 mg/kg groups, partial responders had among the lowest normalized peripheral clonal expansion, particularly in CD8+ T cells.

From cysteine to phenylalanine, the CDR3 is 16 amino acids long. The DNA shown is the 48-base CDR3, in frame from base 1. Reading the germline V gene (reference sequence) gives CDR1 MNHNY and CDR2 SVGAGI. V and J are trimmed by 5 bases and 2 bases, and the gene matches miss 5 bases of the junction. Sequencing used CD4+ or CD8+ T cells sorted from blood, obtained in a trial of the OX40 agonist ivuxolimab. This receptor was taken from an adult with an advanced solid tumor such as melanoma, head and neck, liver or kidney cancer. The chain is assembled from TRBV6-6 and TRBJ2-3, with 12 junctional bases fitting TRBD2. The nucleotides read TGTGCCAGCAGTCTAGCGGGGGGGTTCTCCACAGATACGCAGTATTTT. The encoded protein is CASSLAGGFSTDTQYF.